Following are 27 T cell receptor beta chains from one sample sequenced in a study of cytomegalovirus exposure and HLA in healthy donors. Researchers ran the PCR with 60 Vbeta and 13 Jbeta primers. Sequencing used immunoSEQ multiplex PCR; TCRdb keeps in-frame clones, though not all of them. The sample gives some 83,000 clones, less than 85% of which show up once; around 4.3% is in the top ten. Sequencing was performed on PBMCs. All receptors derive from a man between 60 and 75 years old in good health and CMV-seronegative.

CDR3 DNA: TGTGCCATCAGACAGGGGTTTGGGGAGGCTGAGCCCCAGCATTTT. Amino acids: CAIRQGFGEAEPQHF. The chain links TRBV10-3 to TRBJ1-5; 7 positions agree with TRBD1. Unmatched junction bases numbered 13, after V lost 6 bases and J lost 8 bases. CDR1 and CDR2 (germline): ENHRY, SYGVKD. The CDR3 has 15 residues.

The chain recombines TRBV4-1 with TRBJ2-1; the D gene is possibly TRBD2 (6 bases). Germline V CDR1 and CDR2: MGHRA, YSYEKL. The CDR3 has 15 residues. The V end lost 2 bases, the J end lost 5 bases, and 13 bases lay between the germline ends. CDR3 bases: TGCGCCAGCAGCCAACGGGAGCGGGCCAACAATGAGCAGTTCTTC. Translation gives CASSQRERANNEQFF.

The V gene is TRBV7-2, the J gene TRBJ2-1; tentatively, D is TRBD2 (6 bases). Germline assignment: CDR1 SGHTA and CDR2 FQGNSA. V gave up 5 bases and J gave up 2 bases, with 16 bases separating them. This CDR3 is 16 amino acids long. CDR3 in amino acids: CASSHSAGSAYNEQFF. Written as DNA, the CDR3 is TGTGCCAGCAGCCACTCTGCGGGGTCCGCCTACAATGAGCAGTTCTTC. Using reference TRBV7-2 and TRBJ2-1 for the parts outside the CDR3, the full variable domain is GAGVSQSPSNKVTEKGKDVELRCDPISGHTALYWYRQSLGQGLEFLIYFQGNSAPDKSGLPSDRFSAERTGGSVSTLTIQRTQQEDSAVYLCASSHSAGSAYNEQFFGPGTRLTVL.

V and J are TRBV6-1 and TRBJ1-5; 7 bases fit TRBD1. Germline V gene sequence: CDR1 MNHNS, CDR2 SASEGT. This CDR3 has 13 residues. Losses at the gene ends were 10 bases for V and 9 bases for J; bases not matched to a gene: 12. Here the CDR3 DNA reads TGTGCCACTTCTCTGGAGGGGGCGCGGCCCCAGCATTTT. As protein: CATSLEGARPQHF.

V and J are TRBV2 and TRBJ2-2, with a weak D call TRBD2 (6 bases). V was shortened by 6 bases and J by 5 bases, with 16 bases between the two germline ends. There are 15 residues in the CDR3. Germline V lookup: CDR1 SNHLY, CDR2 FYNNEI. CDR3 protein: CASRGDLGGTGELFF. Here the CDR3 DNA reads TGTGCCAGCAGGGGGGACCTCGGGGGAACCGGGGAGCTGTTTTTT.

The chain combines TRBV27 with TRBJ2-1, with 12 bases that match TRBD2. The length of the CDR3 is 16 residues. Germline lookup yields CDR1 MNHEY and CDR2 SMNVEV (reference sequence). V trimming: 5 bases; J trimming: 3 bases; junction bases outside the gene matches: 5. The CDR3 DNA reads TGTGCCAGCAGTGTCCAACTAGCGGGGGGCTACAATGAGCAGTTCTTC. This translates into CASSVQLAGGYNEQFF.

The J gene is TRBJ2-5, the V gene TRBV7-8; 11 bases line up with TRBD2. In germline, CDR1 is SGHVS, CDR2 FQNEAQ. The CDR3 is 16 amino acids. Losses at the gene ends were 4 bases for V and 5 bases for J; bases not matched to a gene: 9. CDR3 coding DNA: TGTGCCAGCAGCTCGATCGTAGCGGGGGGGCCCGAGACCCAGTACTTC. Its protein product is CASSSIVAGGPETQYF.

The chain couples TRBV19 to TRBJ2-2; tentatively, D is TRBD1 (6 bases). The germline gives CDR1 LNHDA, CDR2 SQIVND (reference sequence). Trimming cost V 6 bases and J 2 bases, with 22 bases left between them. CDR3 length: 18 amino acids. The CDR3 loop reads CASSPQGTAPTNTGELFF. The CDR3 DNA follows: TGTGCCAGTAGCCCCCAGGGGACGGCTCCAACTAACACCGGGGAGCTGTTTTTT.

This chain links TRBV6-4 with TRBJ2-3; D possibly corresponds to TRBD1 (5 bases). The CDR3 totals 14 residues. The germline V and J ends were trimmed by 0 bases and 3 bases, with 7 bases remaining between them. Germline lookup yields CDR1 MRHNA and CDR2 SNTAGT. CDR3 region: CASSDSGVTDTQYF. CDR3 nucleotides: TGTGCCAGCAGTGACTCAGGGGTGACAGATACGCAGTATTTT.

This clone is medium-sized by share. The V gene is TRBV6-4, the J gene TRBJ2-7; 9 nucleotides match TRBD2. After removal of 4 bases from V and 6 bases from J, the junction contained 13 bases not matched to a gene. CDR1 and CDR2 from the germline V gene are MRHNA and SNTAGT. The CDR3 spans 16 residues. The CDR3 sequence is CASSASASGESSEQYF. The CDR3 DNA follows: TGTGCCAGCAGTGCCTCGGCTAGCGGGGAATCAAGCGAGCAGTACTTC.

V and J are TRBV4-1 and TRBJ2-5; TRBD2 agrees at 7 bases. Germline trimming cut 4 bases from V and 0 bases from J; bases unmatched to any gene: 11. Germline-derived CDR1 and CDR2 are MGHRA and YSYEKL. The CDR3 sequence is 17 residues long. CDR3 region: CASSPLDRGVYQETQYF. CDR3 nucleotide sequence: TGCGCCAGCAGCCCTCTAGATCGGGGGGTGTACCAAGAGACCCAGTACTTC.

The chain joins TRBV6-6 to TRBJ2-7, with 7 bases fitting TRBD1. The CDR3 length is 15 residues. Per the germline V gene, CDR1 is MNHNY and CDR2 is SVGAGI (reference sequence). J lost 0 bases, V lost 4 bases, and 6 bases had no gene match. This CDR3 is CASSFLRDSSYEQYF. The CDR3 bases are TGTGCCAGCAGTTTTCTCCGGGACAGCTCCTACGAGCAGTACTTC.

The chain carries TRBV18 and TRBJ1-3, with a possible D match to TRBD1 (6 bases). CDR1 is KGHSH and CDR2 is LQKENI in the germline V gene. CDR3 length: 16 amino acids. V lost 3 bases, J lost 4 bases, and 16 bases lay in between. CDR3 nucleotides: TGTGCCAGCTCACCTACGACAGGAACGAGAGGAAACACCATATATTTT. This translates into CASSPTTGTRGNTIYF.

As concerns this clone: An end of the junction differs from the germline gene, which may be a read error. This chain joins TRBV6-1 and TRBJ1-1; no clear D. The CDR3 runs 13 residues. Per germline, CDR1 MNHNS and CDR2 SASEGT. The CDR3 DNA reads as TGTGCCATCAGTGATCGAGGTAACACTGAAGCTTTCTTT. Protein product: CAISDRGNTEAFF.

The CDR3 reads CASRNPVGTGGGKLFF. CDR3 DNA sequence: TGTGCCAGCAGAAACCCCGTCGGGACAGGGGGAGGAAAACTGTTTTTT. V is TRBV7-6 and J is TRBJ1-4; 11 bases are a match to TRBD1. Trimming cost V 6 bases and J 10 bases; bases outside gene matches: 13. Germline lookup yields CDR1 SGHVS and CDR2 FNYEAQ. This CDR3 is 16 amino acids long.

The gene calls are TRBV4-1 and TRBJ1-1; no reliable D call. CDR1 and CDR2 (germline): MGHRA, YSYEKL. The V and J ends lost 2 bases and 4 bases respectively, with 23 bases between them. The CDR3 spans 18 residues. CDR3 sequence reads: CASSQPYLYSKYSTEAFF. The CDR3 DNA sequence: TGCGCCAGCAGCCAACCCTACCTTTACTCCAAATACAGCACTGAAGCTTTCTTT.

The V call is TRBV6-4, the J call TRBJ2-5; 8 bases are shared with TRBD1. The CDR3 length is 13 residues. CDR1 is MRHNA, CDR2 SNTAGT, per germline. V dropped 6 bases and J dropped 3; count of bases not matched to a gene: 3. The CDR3 DNA sequence: TGTGCCAGCAGCGCGGACAGGGAAGAGACCCAGTACTTC. It yields the protein CASSADREETQYF.

As DNA, the CDR3 is TGTGCCAGCAGCCCCCGGGGGGGCCTCTACAATGAGCAGTTCTTC. It yields the protein CASSPRGGLYNEQFF. The chain has TRBV6-5 and TRBJ2-1; TRBD2 matches 8 bases. V lost 6 bases, J lost 3 bases, and 7 bases stayed unmatched. The CDR3 length is 15 residues. Looked up from germline, CDR1 is MNHEY and CDR2 is SVGAGI.

V usage is TRBV6-5 and J usage is TRBJ2-2; TRBD1 might be the D (5 bases). Looked up from germline, CDR1 is MNHEY and CDR2 is SVGAGI. With 7 bases removed from V and 1 base from J, the gap between germline ends came to 7 bases. This CDR3 spans 13 amino acids. CDR3 amino acids: CASTGQNTGELFF. CDR3 nucleotides: TGTGCCAGCACCGGACAGAACACCGGGGAGCTGTTTTTT.

This clone came up a few times. The genes are TRBV28 and TRBJ1-2; D uncertain. The V and J ends lost 3 bases and 6 bases respectively, with 17 bases between them. Looked up from germline, CDR1 is MDHEN and CDR2 is SYDVKM. CDR3 length: 15 amino acids. This CDR3 is CASSFGWEDPHGYTF. CDR3 nucleotide sequence: TGTGCCAGCAGTTTTGGGTGGGAGGACCCCCATGGCTACACCTTC.

The gene calls are TRBV6-5 and TRBJ2-7; 7 nucleotides line up with TRBD1. After removal of 7 bases from V and 4 bases from J, the junction contained 10 bases not matched to a gene. The V gene's germline CDR1 is MNHEY and CDR2 SVGAGI. The CDR3 extends over 14 amino acids. CDR3 sequence (DNA): TGTGCCAGCAAAAACGACAGGGTACCTTACGAGCAGTACTTC. Protein product: CASKNDRVPYEQYF.

The rearrangement links TRBV11-2 to TRBJ2-7, with 12 bases fitting TRBD2. This CDR3 has 16 amino acids. After removal of 0 bases from V and 6 bases from J, the junction contained 6 bases not matched to a gene. Germline loops: CDR1 SGHAT, CDR2 FQNNGV. CDR3 nucleotides: TGTGCCAGCAGCTTAGAACCTAGCGGGGGGGCTCTCGAGCAGTACTTC. Translating gives CASSLEPSGGALEQYF. The full variable domain, rest sourced from reference TRBV11-2 and TRBJ2-7, is EAGVAQSPRYKIIEKRQSVAFWCNPISGHATLYWYQQILGQGPKLLIQFQNNGVVDDSQLPKDRFSAERLKGVDSTLKIQPAKLEDSAVYLCASSLEPSGGALEQYFGPGTRLTVT.

The rearrangement links TRBV5-6 to TRBJ2-1, with 7 nucleotides matching TRBD2. Unmatched junction bases numbered 8, after V lost 4 bases and J lost 4 bases. The germline CDR1 and CDR2 sequences are SGHDT and YYEEEE. The CDR3 covers 15 residues. The CDR3 reads CASSPGRGVYNEQFF. The DNA of the CDR3 is TGTGCCAGCAGCCCCGGACGGGGGGTATACAATGAGCAGTTCTTC.

There are a few counts of this clone. This chain links TRBV19 with TRBJ1-5; 9 nucleotides agree with TRBD1. CDR3 size: 15 residues. Germline V gene sequence: CDR1 LNHDA, CDR2 SQIVND (reference sequence). Trimming took 4 bases from V and 7 from J; bases not matched to a gene: 8. CDR3 amino acids: CASSTGQGGEQPQHF. The CDR3 nucleotides are TGTGCCAGTAGTACGGGACAGGGTGGGGAGCAGCCCCAGCATTTT.

Note on this clone: The junction departs from germline at one end; a sequencing error may be responsible. This chain links TRBV7-9 with TRBJ2-7; 11 bases agree with TRBD2. CDR1 SEHNR and CDR2 FQNEAQ come from the germline V gene (reference sequence). The CDR3 totals 16 residues. The CDR3 coding sequence is TGTTCCAGCAGCTCTCTAGCGGGGGGAAGCTCCTACGAGCAGTACTTC. Translation gives CSSSSLAGGSSYEQYF.

This clone was counted only a few times. The chain recombines TRBV6-5 with TRBJ1-1, with D unresolved. The length of the CDR3 is 12 residues. From germline, CDR1 is MNHEY and CDR2 SVGAGI. Trimming took 5 bases from V and 8 from J, leaving 12 bases between them. As DNA, the CDR3 is TGTGCCAGCAGTGAAGCGTCAACCGAAGCTTTCTTT. It encodes CASSEASTEAFF.

V usage is TRBV29-1 and J usage is TRBJ1-5; D is perhaps TRBD1 (5 bases). The length of the CDR3 is 12 residues. V was clipped by 4 bases and J by 7 bases, with 11 bases between them. CDR1 SQVTM and CDR2 ANQGSEA come from the germline V gene. CDR3 DNA sequence: TGCAGCGTTGGGGGCCTGGGCCAGCCCCAGCATTTT. Amino acids: CSVGGLGQPQHF.